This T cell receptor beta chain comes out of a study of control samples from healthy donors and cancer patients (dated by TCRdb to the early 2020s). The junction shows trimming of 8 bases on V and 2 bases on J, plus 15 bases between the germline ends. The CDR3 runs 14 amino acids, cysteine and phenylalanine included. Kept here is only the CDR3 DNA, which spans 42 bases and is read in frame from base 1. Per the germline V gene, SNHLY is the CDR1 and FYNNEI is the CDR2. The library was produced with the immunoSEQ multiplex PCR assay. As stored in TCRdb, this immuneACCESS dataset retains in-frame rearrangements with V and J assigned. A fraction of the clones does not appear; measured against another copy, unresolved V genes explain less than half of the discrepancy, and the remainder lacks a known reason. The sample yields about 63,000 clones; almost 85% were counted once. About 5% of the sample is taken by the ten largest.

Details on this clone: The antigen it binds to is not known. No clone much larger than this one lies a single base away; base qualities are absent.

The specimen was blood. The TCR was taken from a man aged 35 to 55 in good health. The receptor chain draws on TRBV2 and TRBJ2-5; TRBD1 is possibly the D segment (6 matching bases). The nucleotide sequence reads TGTGCCAGCGTCAGGGGATTTGCTCAAGAGACCCAGTACTTC. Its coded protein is CASVRGFAQETQYF.